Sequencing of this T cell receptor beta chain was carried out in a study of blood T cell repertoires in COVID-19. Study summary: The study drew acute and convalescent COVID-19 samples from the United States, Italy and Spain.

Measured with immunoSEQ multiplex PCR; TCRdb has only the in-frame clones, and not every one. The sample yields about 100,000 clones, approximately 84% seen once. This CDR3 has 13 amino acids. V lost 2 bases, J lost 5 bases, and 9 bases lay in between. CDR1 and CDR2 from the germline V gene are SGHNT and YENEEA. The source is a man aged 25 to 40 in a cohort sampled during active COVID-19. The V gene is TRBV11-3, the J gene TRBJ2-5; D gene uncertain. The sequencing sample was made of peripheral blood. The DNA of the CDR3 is TGTGCCAGCAGCTTATCCTCCGGGGAGACCCAGTACTTC. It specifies CASSLSSGETQYF.